Each of the 21 T cell receptor beta chains below was sequenced from the same sample in a study of T cell responses to AZD1222 COVID-19 vaccine. Clones were read by immunoSEQ multiplex PCR, and TCRdb kept only the in-frame ones, dropping some. Of 100,000 to 130,000 clones in the sample, under 95% are singletons; the top ten hold approximately 22%. Sequences were derived from peripheral blood, sampled on day 0 of AZD1222 vaccination. The receptors originated from an adult in good health.

The V and J genes are TRBV14 and TRBJ1-1; D ambiguous. Germline CDR1 is SGHDN and CDR2 is FVKESK. V lost 1 base and J lost 5, with 5 bases in between. The CDR3 length is 12 residues. The CDR3 loop is CASSQVRTEAFF. The CDR3 DNA reads TGTGCCAGCAGCCAAGTCAGAACTGAAGCTTTCTTT.

The chain links TRBV7-2 to TRBJ2-5; 14 nucleotides agree with TRBD2. The V and J ends lost 5 bases and 0 bases, in that order; junction bases with no gene match: 8. Per germline, CDR1 SGHTA and CDR2 FQGNSA. The length of the CDR3 is 18 residues. The CDR3 nucleotides are TGTGCCAGCAGCCGCGGGACTAGCGGGGGACCGTACCAAGAGACCCAGTACTTC. It codes for CASSRGTSGGPYQETQYF.

This clone was counted a single time. This chain joins TRBV30 and TRBJ1-2; D not certain. This CDR3 region has 12 residues. Germline CDR1 is GTSNPN and CDR2 is SVGIG (reference sequence). The V gene lost 4 bases and the J gene lost 4 bases, with 10 bases spanning the gap. The CDR3 DNA is TGTGCCTGGATTACGGCGGTCTATGGCTACACCTTC. It codes for CAWITAVYGYTF.

The CDR3 bases are TGCGCCAGCAGCCGGACTAGCGGGGTTAGCACAGATACGCAGTATTTT. Translating gives CASSRTSGVSTDTQYF. The J gene is TRBJ2-3, the V gene TRBV5-1; 12 bases agree with TRBD2. CDR3 length: 16 residues. Germline lookup yields CDR1 SGHRS and CDR2 YFSETQ. With V trimmed by 4 bases and J by 0 bases, 3 bases remained unmatched.

The V gene is TRBV6-4, the J gene TRBJ2-1; tentatively, D is TRBD1 (6 bases). Germline V gives CDR1 MRHNA, CDR2 SNTAGT. The CDR3 totals 16 residues. The V gene lost 6 bases and the J gene lost 5 bases, with 20 bases spanning the gap. The CDR3 DNA is TGTGCCAGCAGCGAAGAAAACAGGGAGATTAACAATGAGCAGTTCTTC. Its translation: CASSEENREINNEQFF.

This rearrangement joins TRBV18 to TRBJ1-1; maybe TRBD1 (5 bases). Germline-derived CDR1 and CDR2 are KGHSH and LQKENI. The length of the CDR3 is 15 residues. V was pared by 3 bases and J by 1 base, with 12 bases between. The CDR3 loop is CASSPGALPNTEAFF. DNA for the CDR3: TGTGCCAGCTCACCCGGGGCGCTCCCGAACACTGAAGCTTTCTTT. The full variable domain, its missing parts supplied by reference TRBV18 and TRBJ1-1, is NAGVMQNPRHLVRRRGQEARLRCSPMKGHSHVYWYRQLPEEGLKFMVYLQKENIIDESGMPKERFSAEFPKEGPSILRIQQVVRGDSAAYFCASSPGALPNTEAFFGQGTRLTVV.

The gene calls are TRBV7-7 and TRBJ2-1; 8 bases agree with TRBD1. With 3 bases clipped from V and 7 bases from J, the junction kept 2 bases outside the gene matches. CDR3 size: 13 residues. Per the germline V gene, CDR1 is SSHAT and CDR2 is FNYEAQ (reference sequence). The CDR3 loop is CASSLDRENEQFF. The CDR3 nucleotides read TGTGCCAGCAGCTTGGACAGGGAAAATGAGCAGTTCTTC.

The chain carries TRBV25-1 and TRBJ1-3; D gene ambiguous. V was clipped by 1 base and J by 7 bases, with 14 bases between them. The CDR3 is made up of 15 amino acids. The germline V gene has CDR1 MGHDK and CDR2 SYGVNS. The CDR3 DNA reads TGTGCCAGCAGTGAATTCGGTAAGGGTAGTAACACCATATATTTT. This sequence encodes CASSEFGKGSNTIYF.

The rearrangement links TRBV7-2 to TRBJ2-1; 7 bases map to TRBD1. There are 16 residues in the CDR3. Germline assignment: CDR1 SGHTA and CDR2 FQGNSA. After removal of 5 bases from V and 8 bases from J, the junction contained 15 bases not matched to a gene. CDR3 residues: CASSEGGYREMDEQFF. Written as DNA, the CDR3 is TGTGCCAGCAGCGAAGGGGGCTACAGGGAAATGGATGAGCAGTTCTTC.

V is TRBV9 and J is TRBJ1-2, with D tentatively TRBD1 (5 bases). V was trimmed by 0 bases and J by 8 bases, leaving 23 bases between them. CDR1 and CDR2 (germline): SGDLS, YYNGEE. CDR3 size: 17 residues. The CDR3 DNA reads as TGTGCCAGCAGCGTAGACTCCGAGGGGCTCGGGGCAGGGGGCTACACCTTC. Amino acid sequence: CASSVDSEGLGAGGYTF.

The rearrangement links TRBV20-1 to TRBJ1-2; 7 nucleotides line up with TRBD1. There are 11 residues in the CDR3. Germline assignment: CDR1 DFQATT and CDR2 SNEGSKA (reference sequence). Germline trimming cut 5 bases from V and 8 bases from J; bases unmatched to any gene: 5. CDR3 protein: CSARQGRGYTF. CDR3 sequence (DNA): TGCAGTGCTCGACAGGGTCGGGGCTACACCTTC.

The chain uses TRBV30 and TRBJ1-2; D is uncertain. CDR3 size: 10 residues. Trimming removed 3 bases at V and 7 bases at J, with 6 bases between. In germline, CDR1 is GTSNPN, CDR2 SVGIG (reference sequence). The CDR3 loop reads CAWSLVGYTF. The CDR3 nucleotides are TGTGCCTGGAGCCTGGTTGGCTACACCTTC.

The chain links TRBV5-1 to TRBJ2-7, with D possibly TRBD1 on 6 matching bases. This CDR3 has 12 residues. Germline values: CDR1 SGHRS, CDR2 YFSETQ. Trimming stripped 5 bases from V and 4 bases from J, with 10 bases between. The CDR3 coding sequence is TGCGCCAGCAGTACAGGGAAATACGAGCAGTACTTC. Amino acid sequence: CASSTGKYEQYF.

The CDR3 reads CASSLGDNTDTQYF. CDR3 bases: TGTGCCAGCAGCTTAGGTGACAACACAGATACGCAGTATTTT. The V call is TRBV11-2, the J call TRBJ2-3, with unresolved D. The V gene's germline CDR1 is SGHAT and CDR2 FQNNGV. CDR3 size: 14 residues. V was shortened by 1 base and J by 2 bases, with 7 bases between the two germline ends.

This rearrangement joins TRBV5-6 to TRBJ2-1; 9 bases match TRBD2. CDR3 size: 17 residues. Germline-derived CDR1 and CDR2 are SGHDT and YYEEEE. The V and J ends lost 2 bases and 14 bases, in that order; junction bases with no gene match: 20. In DNA, the CDR3 is TGTGCCAGCAGCTTACCATTAGCGGGGGTCTCCGCTCTCCTTGAGTTCTTC. Its protein is CASSLPLAGVSALLEFF.

The chain combines TRBV5-5 with TRBJ1-5, with 8 bases aligning to TRBD1. Trimming took 4 bases from V and 5 from J; bases not matched to a gene: 8. Germline CDR1 reads SGHKS; CDR2 reads YYEKEE (reference sequence). This CDR3 contains 15 residues. CDR3 region: CASSPTTGDHQPQHF. The CDR3 nucleotides are TGTGCCAGCAGCCCGACGACAGGGGACCATCAGCCCCAGCATTTT.

The rearrangement joins TRBV28 to TRBJ1-5; D may be TRBD1 (6 bases). Trimming took 3 bases from V and 7 from J, leaving 13 bases between them. The CDR3 runs to 14 residues. The germline gives CDR1 MDHEN, CDR2 SYDVKM. The CDR3 loop reads CASSLSMGAQPQHF. CDR3 sequence (DNA): TGTGCCAGCAGTTTGTCGATGGGGGCCCAGCCCCAGCATTTT.

The chain couples TRBV5-1 to TRBJ1-1; D is unresolved. This CDR3 is built from 17 residues. Trimming cost V 3 bases and J 2 bases, with 20 bases left between them. The V gene's germline CDR1 is SGHRS and CDR2 YFSETQ. In DNA, the CDR3 is TGCGCCAGCAGCTCCCTTCGGTCAGAGACATACAACACTGAAGCTTTCTTT. The encoded protein is CASSSLRSETYNTEAFF.

V usage is TRBV6-5 and J usage is TRBJ2-7, with TRBD1 identical over 10 bases. The germline V gene encodes CDR1 MNHEY and CDR2 SVGAGI. The trim removed 4 bases at V and 6 bases at J, leaving 6 bases unmatched. The CDR3 covers 14 residues. CDR3 DNA: TGTGCCAGCAGTTCCAAGGGACAGGGGTTCGAGCAGTACTTC. This sequence encodes CASSSKGQGFEQYF.

In its sample, this clone is medium-sized. The chain joins TRBV15 to TRBJ1-4; no definite D call. Per germline, CDR1 LNHNV and CDR2 YYDKDF (reference sequence). The V end lost 5 bases, the J end lost 7 bases, and 11 bases lay between the germline ends. CDR3 size: 13 residues. The CDR3 bases are TGTGCCACCAGCCTTGGGGAAACTGAAAAACTGTTTTTT. The encoded protein is CATSLGETEKLFF. The whole variable domain, remainder taken from reference TRBV15 and TRBJ1-4, is DAMVIQNPRYQVTQFGKPVTLSCSQTLNHNVMYWYQQKSSQAPKLLFHYYDKDFNNEADTPDNFQSRRPNTSFCFLDIRSPGLGDTAMYLCATSLGETEKLFFGSGTQLSVL.

V usage is TRBV19 and J usage is TRBJ1-3; TRBD1 matches 7 bases. Germline CDR1 reads LNHDA; CDR2 reads SQIVND (reference sequence). The CDR3 is 19 amino acids. J lost 0 bases, V lost 5 bases, and 16 bases had no gene match. The CDR3 loop is CASSLTGTEPSHSGNTIYF. In DNA form, the CDR3 reads TGTGCCAGTAGTCTCACCGGGACAGAGCCTTCCCACTCTGGAAACACCATATATTTT.